One and the same sample provided the 3 T cell receptor beta chains below, sequenced in a study of cytomegalovirus exposure and HLA in healthy donors. The PCR had 60 Vbeta and 13 Jbeta primers. Some clones are missing from TCRdb's copy, which holds only in-frame ones; the method was immunoSEQ multiplex PCR. The sample has 83,000 or so clones, almost 80% seen once. Material for sequencing was PBMCs. Every receptor here comes from a female donor in good health and CMV-seronegative.

The chain uses TRBV15 and TRBJ2-7, with 8 nucleotides matching TRBD1. Germline values: CDR1 LNHNV, CDR2 YYDKDF (reference sequence). This CDR3 is built from 14 residues. The V and J ends lost 0 bases and 2 bases, in that order; junction bases with no gene match: 0. CDR3 in amino acids: CATSRETGAYEQYF. CDR3 nucleotides: TGTGCCACCAGCAGAGAGACAGGGGCCTACGAGCAGTACTTC.

V is TRBV6-6 and J is TRBJ2-3; D is possibly TRBD2 (6 bases). The germline V gene has CDR1 MNHNY and CDR2 SVGAGI (reference sequence). The CDR3 is 15 amino acids. V was shortened by 6 bases and J by 1 base, with 14 bases between the two germline ends. In DNA form, the CDR3 reads TGTGCCAGCAGGTTCGGGGCTAGCGGCACAGATACGCAGTATTTT. It is translated as CASRFGASGTDTQYF.

This clone was seen a few times. This chain connects TRBV7-2 to TRBJ1-2; tentative D call: TRBD1 (5 bases). The CDR3 covers 14 residues. Trimming took 3 bases from V and 7 from J, leaving 15 bases between them. The germline V gene encodes CDR1 SGHTA and CDR2 FQGNSA. CDR3 DNA: TGTGCCAGCAGCTTCCCCTCGGACATTCGTGGCTACACCTTC. It specifies CASSFPSDIRGYTF.